Following are 7 T cell receptor beta chains from one sample sequenced in a study of CD8 T cells in ankylosing spondylitis. MiXCR, applied by TCRdb to the 5' RACE reads, yields one record per CDR3 protein. This table has about 220,000 distinct CDR3 sequences, roughly 26% appearing once. The specimen sequenced was blood, either unsorted or a sorted T cell fraction (not recorded which). The receptors were sampled from a male donor with ankylosing spondylitis or in good health (not recorded which).

V usage is TRBV4-1 and J usage is TRBJ2-3; 11 bases align to TRBD2. In germline, CDR1 is MGHRA, CDR2 YSYEKL. The length of the CDR3 is 15 residues. With 6 bases clipped from V and 6 bases from J, the junction kept 8 bases outside the gene matches. This chain's CDR3 is CASSGGSGRVDTQYF. CDR3 DNA sequence: TGCGCCAGCAGTGGAGGTAGCGGGAGGGTTGATACGCAGTATTTT.

This clonotype showed up many times. This chain links TRBV12-3 or TRBV12-4 with TRBJ2-3, with 7 bases aligning to TRBD2. J lost 0 bases, V lost 5 bases, and 8 bases had no gene match. The CDR3 is 16 residues long. The CDR3 loop reads CASSPQAGSSTDTQYF. CDR3 DNA: TGTGCCAGCAGTCCACAAGCGGGATCAAGCACAGATACGCAGTATTTT.

This clonotype was observed many times. The V and J genes are TRBV5-1 and TRBJ2-7; D is possibly TRBD2 (6 bases). The V gene lost 4 bases and the J gene lost 0 bases, with 8 bases spanning the gap. Germline assignment: CDR1 SGHRS and CDR2 YFSETQ. The CDR3 contains 13 residues. The CDR3 reads CASSRDFSYEQYF. The CDR3 coding sequence is TGCGCCAGCAGCCGGGACTTCTCCTACGAGCAGTACTTC.

The CDR3 DNA reads as TGTGCCAGCAGCTCGCGAGCGGTCACAGATACGCAGTATTTT. It specifies CASSSRAVTDTQYF. The V call is TRBV5-4, the J call TRBJ2-3; D is possibly TRBD2 (5 bases). The CDR3 has 14 residues. Germline V gives CDR1 SGHNT, CDR2 YYREEE (reference sequence). V was clipped by 3 bases and J by 2 bases, with 10 bases between them.

A single count supports this clonotype. This chain connects TRBV20-1 to TRBJ2-7, with D perhaps given as TRBD1 or TRBD2 (6 bases each). This CDR3 has 14 amino acids. Between the trimmed V and J ends, which lost 6 bases and 6 bases, there was a span of 21 bases. In germline, CDR1 is DFQATT, CDR2 SNEGSKA (reference sequence). CDR3 nucleotides: TGCAGTGCCACCTCTGGGGGGCCGGCGTTCGAGCAGTACTTC. Translating it yields CSATSGGPAFEQYF.

This clonotype has only a few counts. The chain is built from TRBV6-1 and TRBJ1-2, with no clear D. The V and J ends lost 6 bases and 7 bases respectively, with 12 bases between them. Germline V gene sequence: CDR1 MNHNS, CDR2 SASEGT. The CDR3 loop spans 12 amino acids. CDR3 loop: CASSPRVAGYTF. CDR3 nucleotides: TGTGCCAGCAGCCCCCGTGTGGCTGGCTACACCTTC.

The V gene is TRBV20-1, the J gene TRBJ1-1, with a tentative D call TRBD1 (5 bases). CDR3 length: 15 residues. CDR1 and CDR2 from the germline V gene are DFQATT and SNEGSKA (reference sequence). V gave up 2 bases and J gave up 1 base, with 14 bases separating them. Here the CDR3 reads CSARSRTRENTEAFF. CDR3 bases: TGCAGTGCTAGATCTCGGACCAGGGAGAACACTGAAGCTTTCTTT.